Here is one T cell receptor beta chain with its context. The antigen is unknown. The germline V and J ends were trimmed by 0 bases and 0 bases, with 11 bases remaining between them. The CDR3 runs 16 residues. Germline V gene sequence: CDR1 MNHEY, CDR2 SVGAGI. Included in the TCR beta cDNA libraries were unique molecular identifiers. TCRdb independently ran MiXCR on the PCR reads; one entry per CDR3 protein. Of about 160,000 distinct CDR3 sequences listed, roughly 40% were seen once; the top ten hold 28%. This sample was included in a study of post-analysis software for immune sequencing data. Broader study findings: Normalized Chao1 diversity was significantly reduced in patients versus controls. Roughly five TRBV segments appeared more often in patients than in controls, and TRBV5-6, TRBV5-1 and TRBV20-1 were among these. Analysis by F measure revealed that same-batch samples clustered strongly together.

The sequence was obtained from a girl aged 5 to 17 with multiple sclerosis. The sequences come from blood, collected after autologous hematopoietic stem cell transplantation. The V and J genes are TRBV6-5 and TRBJ2-5; no clear D gene. The CDR3 sequence: CASSYSTPQNQETQYF. Written as DNA, the CDR3 is TGTGCCAGCAGTTACTCGACCCCGCAAAACCAAGAGACCCAGTACTTC.